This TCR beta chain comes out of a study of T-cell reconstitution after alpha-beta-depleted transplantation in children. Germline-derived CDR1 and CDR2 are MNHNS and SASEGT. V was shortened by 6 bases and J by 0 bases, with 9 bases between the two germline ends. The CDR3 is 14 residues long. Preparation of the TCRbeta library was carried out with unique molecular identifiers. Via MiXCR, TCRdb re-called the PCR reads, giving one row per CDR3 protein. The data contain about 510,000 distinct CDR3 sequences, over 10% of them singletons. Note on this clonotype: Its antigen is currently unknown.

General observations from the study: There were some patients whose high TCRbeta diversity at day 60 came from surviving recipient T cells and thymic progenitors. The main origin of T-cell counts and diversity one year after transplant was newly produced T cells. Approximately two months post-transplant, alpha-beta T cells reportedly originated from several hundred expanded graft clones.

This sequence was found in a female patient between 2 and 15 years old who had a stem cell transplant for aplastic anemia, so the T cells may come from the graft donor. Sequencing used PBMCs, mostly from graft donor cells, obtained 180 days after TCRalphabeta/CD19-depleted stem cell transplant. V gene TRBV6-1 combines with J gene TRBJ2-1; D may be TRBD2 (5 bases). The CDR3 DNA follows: TGTGCCAGCAGGACTACCAGCTCCTACAATGAGCAGTTCTTC. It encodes CASRTTSSYNEQFF.